This TCR beta chain was identified during a study of blood T cell repertoires in COVID-19. The assay was immunoSEQ multiplex PCR, and TCRdb's table has in-frame clones only and misses some. The sample shows 160,000 or so clones, 82% of them seen only once. The germline CDR1 and CDR2 sequences are LNHDA and SQIVND (reference sequence). The CDR3 is made up of 19 amino acids. Trimming pared 6 bases from V and 1 base from J, leaving 27 bases between. Source material: peripheral blood. V and J are TRBV19 and TRBJ1-2, with D perhaps matching TRBD1 (6 bases). The TCR originated in a woman aged 70 to 79 with acute or convalescent COVID-19. The CDR3 DNA reads as TGTGCCAGTAGGACCTATTGGGGGACAATCAACCTACATAACTATGGCTACACCTTC. Amino acids: CASRTYWGTINLHNYGYTF.